The T cell receptor (beta chain) described here comes from a study of T cells after yellow fever vaccination. V shed 3 bases and J shed 0 bases, with 9 bases lying between them. Germline lookup yields CDR1 MDHEN and CDR2 SYDVKM. The CDR3 is 15 amino acids. This clonotype was detected many times. Study findings and constraints: Relatively few clonotypes were ones that appeared in both CD4 and CD8 compartments.

TCRdb re-derived calls from the 5' RACE reads in MiXCR, one entry per CDR3 protein. The table records some 10,000 distinct CDR3 sequences, around 5.2% of them present only once. The clonotype comes from a man in his late teens or twenties who received the YFV17D yellow fever vaccine. The sequencing here drew on PBMCs, either bulk or a sorted T-cell subset (CD4+, CD8+, memory, or dextramer-sorted; not recorded which), taken more than 13 days after the first yellow fever vaccination. The chain uses TRBV28 and TRBJ1-3; possibly TRBD1 for D (5 bases). CDR3 sequence: CASSLGGASGNTIYF. DNA for the CDR3: TGTGCCAGCAGTTTGGGAGGGGCCTCTGGAAACACCATATATTTT.